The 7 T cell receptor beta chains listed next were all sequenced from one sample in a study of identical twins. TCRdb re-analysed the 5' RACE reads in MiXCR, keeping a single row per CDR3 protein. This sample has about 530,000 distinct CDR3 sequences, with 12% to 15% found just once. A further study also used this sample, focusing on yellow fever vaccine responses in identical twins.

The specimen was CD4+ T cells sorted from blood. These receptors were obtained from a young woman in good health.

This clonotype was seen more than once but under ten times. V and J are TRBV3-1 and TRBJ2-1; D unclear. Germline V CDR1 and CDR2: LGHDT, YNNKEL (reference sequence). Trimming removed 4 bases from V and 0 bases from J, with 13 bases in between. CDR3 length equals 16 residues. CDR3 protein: CASSRQKTSSYNEQFF. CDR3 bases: TGTGCCAGCAGCCGGCAGAAAACGAGCTCCTACAATGAGCAGTTCTTC.

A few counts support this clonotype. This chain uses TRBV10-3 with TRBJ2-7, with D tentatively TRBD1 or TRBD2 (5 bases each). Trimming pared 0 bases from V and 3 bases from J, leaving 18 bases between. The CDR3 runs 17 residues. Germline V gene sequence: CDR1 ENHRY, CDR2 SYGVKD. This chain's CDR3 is CAISESFRAGTNYEQYV. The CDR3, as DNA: TGTGCCATCAGTGAGTCGTTTCGGGCAGGGACCAACTACGAGCAGTACGTC.

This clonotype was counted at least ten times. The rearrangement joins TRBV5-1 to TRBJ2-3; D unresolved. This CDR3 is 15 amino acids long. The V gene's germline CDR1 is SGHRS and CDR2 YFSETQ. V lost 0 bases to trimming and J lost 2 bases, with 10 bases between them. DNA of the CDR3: TGCGCCAGCAGCTTGGAGGGCAGAAACACAGATACGCAGTATTTT. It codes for CASSLEGRNTDTQYF.

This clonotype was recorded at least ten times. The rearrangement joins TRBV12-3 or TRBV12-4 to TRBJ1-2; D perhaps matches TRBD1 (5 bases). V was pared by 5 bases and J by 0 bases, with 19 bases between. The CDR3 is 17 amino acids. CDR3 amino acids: CASSPIGGWGPNYGYTF. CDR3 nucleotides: TGTGCCAGCAGTCCCATCGGGGGGTGGGGCCCTAACTATGGCTACACCTTC.

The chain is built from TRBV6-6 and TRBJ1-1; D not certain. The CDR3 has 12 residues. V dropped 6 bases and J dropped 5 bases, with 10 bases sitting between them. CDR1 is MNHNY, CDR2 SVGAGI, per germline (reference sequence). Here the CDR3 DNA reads TGTGCCAGCAGCGTAGTTCGGACTGAAGCTTTCTTT. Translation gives CASSVVRTEAFF.

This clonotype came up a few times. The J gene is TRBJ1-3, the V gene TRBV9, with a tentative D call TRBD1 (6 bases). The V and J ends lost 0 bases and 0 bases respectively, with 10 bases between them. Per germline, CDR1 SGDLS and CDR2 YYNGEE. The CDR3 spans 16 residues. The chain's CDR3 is CASSVAGASSGNTIYF. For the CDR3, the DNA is TGTGCCAGCAGCGTAGCGGGGGCGAGCTCTGGAAACACCATATATTTT. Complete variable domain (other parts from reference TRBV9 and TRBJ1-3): DSGVTQTPKHLITATGQRVTLRCSPRSGDLSVYWYQQSLDQGLQFLIQYYNGEERAKGNILERFSAQQFPDLHSELNLSSLELGDSALYFCASSVAGASSGNTIYFGEGSWLTVV.

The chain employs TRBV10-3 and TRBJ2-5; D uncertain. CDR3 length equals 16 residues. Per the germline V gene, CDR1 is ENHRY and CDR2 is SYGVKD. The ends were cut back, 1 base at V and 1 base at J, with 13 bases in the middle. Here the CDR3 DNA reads TGTGCCATCAGTGAGTTGAGTGGGAAGGCCCAAGAGACCCAGTACTTC. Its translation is CAISELSGKAQETQYF.